The 17 T cell receptor beta chains given below trace back to one sample, sequenced in a study of T cells in tumors after PD-1 blockade. Data came from immunoSEQ multiplex PCR; TCRdb stores just in-frame clones and leaves some out. The sample holds just under 65,000 clones, roughly 70% seen once. The source was PBMCs, collected after anti-PD-1 treatment. These receptors were obtained from a human donor with basal cell carcinoma.

The chain has TRBV7-2 and TRBJ2-7, with 11 nucleotides matching TRBD2. This CDR3 has 16 amino acids. Germline lookup yields CDR1 SGHTA and CDR2 FQGNSA. V lost 5 bases, J lost 1 base, and 7 bases stayed unmatched. The CDR3 sequence is CASSPPTSGVSYEQYF. DNA for the CDR3: TGTGCCAGCAGCCCTCCGACTAGCGGGGTTTCCTACGAGCAGTACTTC.

This clone showed up just once. This sequence joins TRBV5-4 and TRBJ2-4; 7 positions agree with TRBD1. The V gene end was trimmed by 4 bases and the J gene end by 3 bases; junction bases not matched to a gene: 10. In germline, CDR1 is SGHNT, CDR2 YYREEE (reference sequence). CDR3 length: 16 amino acids. The CDR3 region has the DNA TGTGCCAGCAGCCTTGGACAGGACCGCCTCAAAAACATTCAGTACTTC. As protein: CASSLGQDRLKNIQYF.

The V call is TRBV15, the J call TRBJ1-1; D gene ambiguous. The CDR3 spans 13 residues. Germline CDR1 LNHNV, CDR2 YYDKDF (reference sequence). V dropped 1 base and J dropped 5 bases, with 8 bases sitting between them. In nucleotides, the CDR3 is TGTGCCACCAGCAGAGGGACCCAGACTGAAGCTTTCTTT. Translated, it gives CATSRGTQTEAFF.

The CDR3: CASRPRQFGEKLFF. In nucleotides, the CDR3 is TGTGCCAGCAGACCCAGACAGTTTGGGGAAAAACTGTTTTTT. The chain carries TRBV28 and TRBJ1-4; a possible D gene is TRBD1 (5 bases). The CDR3 covers 14 residues. Trimming took off 6 bases at V and 8 bases at J, with 16 bases between the two ends. CDR1 and CDR2 from the germline V gene are MDHEN and SYDVKM.

V usage is TRBV28 and J usage is TRBJ1-2; D unclear. The CDR3 sequence is 14 residues long. The V gene's germline CDR1 is MDHEN and CDR2 SYDVKM. With 1 base removed from V and 5 bases from J, the gap between germline ends came to 11 bases. This chain's CDR3 is CASSLYPETYGYTF. CDR3 nucleotides: TGTGCCAGCAGTTTATACCCAGAGACATATGGCTACACCTTC.

The chain is built from TRBV28 and TRBJ1-5; TRBD1 agrees at 8 bases. V lost 4 bases, J lost 7 bases, and 6 bases stayed unmatched. CDR1 and CDR2 (germline): MDHEN, SYDVKM. The CDR3 extends over 14 amino acids. CDR3 amino acids: CASSSGQGVQPQHF. In DNA, the CDR3 is TGTGCCAGCAGTTCAGGACAGGGAGTCCAGCCCCAGCATTTT. Variable domain in full (rest from reference TRBV28 and TRBJ1-5): DVKVTQSSRYLVKRTGEKVFLECVQDMDHENMFWYRQDPGLGLRLIYFSYDVKMKEKGDIPEGYSVSREKKERFSLILESASTNQTSMYLCASSSGQGVQPQHFGDGTRLSIL.

This chain connects TRBV11-2 to TRBJ2-5, with 9 bases that match TRBD1. Germline CDR1 is SGHAT and CDR2 is FQNNGV. The CDR3 is 18 residues long. V lost 1 base to trimming and J lost 0 bases; unmatched junction nucleotides: 9. CDR3 in amino acids: CASSLGQTGGSYQETQYF. The DNA of the CDR3 is TGTGCCAGCAGCTTAGGACAAACAGGGGGCTCGTACCAAGAGACCCAGTACTTC.

The J gene is TRBJ2-7, the V gene TRBV11-3; 9 bases are shared with TRBD1. Unmatched junction bases numbered 3, after V lost 4 bases and J lost 2 bases. Germline values: CDR1 SGHNT, CDR2 YENEEA. The CDR3 sequence is 14 residues long. The CDR3 nucleotides are TGTGCCAGCAGCTCCGGGACAGGGCCCTACGAGCAGTACTTC. It translates to CASSSGTGPYEQYF.

The chain carries TRBV2 and TRBJ2-3, with 7 bases that match TRBD2. Germline V gives CDR1 SNHLY, CDR2 FYNNEI. The CDR3 length is 14 residues. Losses at the gene ends were 5 bases for V and 3 bases for J; bases not matched to a gene: 5. CDR3 sequence: CASSMAGVTDTQYF. The DNA of the CDR3 is TGTGCCAGCAGTATGGCGGGGGTTACAGATACGCAGTATTTT.

The chain carries TRBV5-1 and TRBJ1-2; D gene uncertain. Germline loops: CDR1 SGHRS, CDR2 YFSETQ. Trimming took off 7 bases at V and 5 bases at J, with 21 bases between the two ends. The CDR3 contains 15 residues. The CDR3 sequence is CASRPGSGPTYGYTF. CDR3 sequence (DNA): TGCGCCAGCCGTCCGGGTTCCGGGCCTACTTATGGCTACACCTTC. Full variable domain (missing parts from reference TRBV5-1 and TRBJ1-2): KAGVTQTPRYLIKTRGQQVTLSCSPISGHRSVSWYQQTPGQGLQFLFEYFSETQRNKGNFPGRFSGRQFSNSRSEMNVSTLELGDSALYLCASRPGSGPTYGYTFGSGTRLTVV.

This chain links TRBV9 with TRBJ2-1; D is perhaps TRBD1 (5 bases). The CDR3 is 15 amino acids. Per the germline V gene, CDR1 is SGDLS and CDR2 is YYNGEE. The germline V and J ends were trimmed by 0 bases and 7 bases, with 14 bases remaining between them. CDR3 amino acids: CASSVGGAIMNEQFF. The CDR3, as DNA: TGTGCCAGCAGCGTAGGGGGCGCAATAATGAATGAGCAGTTCTTC.

The chain employs TRBV30 and TRBJ1-1; 10 nucleotides agree with TRBD1. With V trimmed by 7 bases and J by 7 bases, 12 bases remained unmatched. There are 14 residues in the CDR3. In germline, CDR1 is GTSNPN, CDR2 SVGIG (reference sequence). As DNA, the CDR3 is TGTGCCTCTAAGCGGGACAGGGGAAAACGTGAAGCTTTCTTT. This sequence encodes CASKRDRGKREAFF.

The chain joins TRBV5-4 to TRBJ2-5; D not resolved. The CDR3 contains 13 residues. Trimming removed 0 bases at V and 1 base at J, with 4 bases between. Germline loops: CDR1 SGHNT, CDR2 YYREEE (reference sequence). The CDR3 reads CASSLESQETQYF. CDR3 DNA sequence: TGTGCCAGCAGCTTGGAAAGCCAAGAGACCCAGTACTTC.

The chain links TRBV29-1 to TRBJ2-3; the D is unclear. CDR1 SQVTM and CDR2 ANQGSEA come from the germline V gene. V lost 4 bases, J lost 0 bases, and 11 bases lay in between. This CDR3 has 14 residues. CDR3 region: CSVGKSASTDTQYF. CDR3 bases: TGCAGCGTTGGGAAGTCGGCGAGCACAGATACGCAGTATTTT.

The rearrangement links TRBV19 to TRBJ1-1; the D is unclear. This CDR3 is 14 amino acids long. Trimming shortened V by 6 bases and J by 5 bases, and 16 bases separated the two germline ends. The germline V gene encodes CDR1 LNHDA and CDR2 SQIVND (reference sequence). The CDR3 DNA follows: TGTGCCAGTAGGGAATTTGGCCGCCAGACTGAAGCTTTCTTT. This encodes CASREFGRQTEAFF.

The rearrangement uses TRBV10-1 and TRBJ2-1, with 8 nucleotides matching TRBD2. The CDR3 runs 15 residues. V gave up 1 base and J gave up 7 bases; unmatched junction bases: 6. Germline loops: CDR1 WNHNN, CDR2 SYGVQD (reference sequence). Written as DNA, the CDR3 is TGCGCCAGCAGTGAGTGTAGCGGGGAGAGGAATGAGCAGTTCTTC. Its translation is CASSECSGERNEQFF.

V and J are TRBV5-6 and TRBJ1-2; 8 bases match TRBD1. CDR1 SGHDT and CDR2 YYEEEE come from the germline V gene. V shed 0 bases and J 4 bases; nucleotides not matched to a gene: 2. This CDR3 region has 14 residues. The CDR3 DNA sequence: TGTGCCAGCAGCTTGGACAGGGGGACCTATGGCTACACCTTC. Its protein product is CASSLDRGTYGYTF.